A single sample is the source of the 32 T cell receptor beta chains below, sequenced in a study of cytomegalovirus exposure and HLA in healthy donors. 60 Vbeta and 13 Jbeta primers were used in PCR. Assay: immunoSEQ multiplex PCR; the TCRdb copy retains only in-frame clones and omits some. The data show 150,000 to 200,000 clones, about 76% seen once. What was sequenced was PBMCs. The origin of the receptors is a female donor in good health and CMV-seronegative.

This clone has more than one count but fewer than ten. The chain has TRBV7-2 and TRBJ2-2; possibly TRBD2 for D (6 bases). The CDR3 loop spans 16 amino acids. V was clipped by 3 bases and J by 3 bases, with 14 bases between them. Germline assignment: CDR1 SGHTA and CDR2 FQGNSA. The CDR3 nucleotides read TGTGCCAGCAGCTTCCGTACCGGGAGAGACACCGGGGAGCTGTTTTTT. It translates to CASSFRTGRDTGELFF.

The rearrangement joins TRBV2 to TRBJ1-5; TRBD1 is a possible D gene (6 bases). The CDR3 is 14 residues long. Germline V gene data show CDR1 as SNHLY and CDR2 as FYNNEI. V lost 4 bases, J lost 4 bases, and 11 bases lay in between. This CDR3 is CASSAGQNNQPQHF. As DNA, the CDR3 is TGTGCCAGCAGTGCCGGACAGAATAATCAGCCCCAGCATTTT.

This clone was recorded only once. This CDR3 reads CASSMGLATDTQYF. Here the CDR3 DNA reads TGTGCCAGTAGTATGGGACTAGCCACAGATACGCAGTATTTT. The chain carries TRBV19 and TRBJ2-3; 9 nucleotides line up with TRBD2. The CDR3 extends over 14 amino acids. The V and J ends lost 3 bases and 2 bases, in that order; junction bases with no gene match: 0. Germline CDR1 and CDR2: LNHDA and SQIVND (reference sequence).

This clone occurred once. CDR3: CASSLTGGGYGYTF. The CDR3 DNA sequence: TGTGCCAGCAGCTTAACTGGGGGCGGCTATGGCTACACCTTC. This sequence joins TRBV7-9 and TRBJ1-2, with D perhaps TRBD1 (6 bases). Germline V gives CDR1 SEHNR, CDR2 FQNEAQ (reference sequence). The CDR3 runs to 14 residues. Trimming removed 2 bases at V and 4 bases at J, with 11 bases between.

The chain's CDR3 is CASRRRVTSGRPGELFF. The DNA for the CDR3 is TGTGCCAGCAGACGAAGAGTAACTAGCGGGAGACCGGGGGAGCTGTTTTTT. V gene TRBV14 combines with J gene TRBJ2-2; 11 nucleotides line up with TRBD2. Germline values: CDR1 SGHDN, CDR2 FVKESK. CDR3 size: 17 residues. Unmatched junction bases numbered 14, after V lost 6 bases and J lost 8 bases.

This clone was seen more than once but under ten times. This chain connects TRBV7-2 to TRBJ1-2; 8 nucleotides agree with TRBD1. CDR1 is SGHTA, CDR2 FQGNSA, per germline. Germline trimming cut 5 bases from V and 2 bases from J; bases unmatched to any gene: 16. The length of the CDR3 is 18 residues. The DNA of the CDR3 is TGTGCCAGCAGCGACCGGACAGGGTCGGTGGTAGGGAACTATGGCTACACCTTC. It specifies CASSDRTGSVVGNYGYTF.

V is TRBV7-3 and J is TRBJ2-2; 10 positions match TRBD2. This CDR3 comprises 15 residues. V dropped 6 bases and J dropped 5; count of bases not matched to a gene: 6. The germline CDR1 and CDR2 sequences are SGHTA and FQGTGA. The CDR3 reads CASRPSGGGTGELFF. The CDR3, as DNA: TGTGCCAGCAGACCCAGCGGGGGGGGAACCGGGGAGCTGTTTTTT.

This chain links TRBV28 with TRBJ1-2, with D tentatively TRBD1 (6 bases). CDR3 length: 13 residues. Between the trimmed V and J ends, which lost 11 bases and 4 bases, there was a span of 17 bases. The germline V gene has CDR1 MDHEN and CDR2 SYDVKM. CDR3 amino acids: CARRNTGPYGYTF. For the CDR3, the DNA is TGTGCCCGTCGGAACACAGGGCCCTATGGCTACACCTTC.

The chain recombines TRBV6-6 with TRBJ2-5; 7 nucleotides line up with TRBD2. Trimming cost V 1 base and J 5 bases; bases outside gene matches: 4. Germline V lookup: CDR1 MNHNY, CDR2 SVGAGI (reference sequence). This CDR3 contains 14 residues. In DNA form, the CDR3 reads TGTGCCAGCAGTTACTTTCAGGGAGGGGAGACCCAGTACTTC. This codes for CASSYFQGGETQYF.

The chain couples TRBV5-1 to TRBJ2-7; 7 bases line up with TRBD1. Germline-derived CDR1 and CDR2 are SGHRS and YFSETQ. The CDR3 length is 13 residues. Losses at the gene ends were 5 bases for V and 3 bases for J; bases not matched to a gene: 5. In DNA, the CDR3 is TGCGCCAGCAGGGGGGACAGCAGCTACGAGCAGTACTTC. It translates to CASRGDSSYEQYF.

The CDR3 sequence is CASRAEPRAQRRDTIYF. The CDR3 region has the DNA TGTGCCTCACGAGCCGAGCCCCGGGCACAGAGGAGGGACACCATATATTTT. The rearrangement uses TRBV21-1 and TRBJ1-3. TRBV21-1 is described as a pseudogene. The CDR3 totals 17 residues.

The chain links TRBV7-3 to TRBJ1-3; D gene unclear. Germline CDR1 is SGHTA and CDR2 is FQGTGA. This CDR3 comprises 16 residues. V lost 0 bases to trimming and J lost 0 bases, with 9 bases between them. The CDR3 is CASSLTFLSSGNTIYF. CDR3 DNA sequence: TGTGCCAGCAGCTTAACGTTCCTCTCCTCTGGAAACACCATATATTTT.

V is TRBV29-1 and J is TRBJ1-1, with TRBD1 identical over 8 bases. Looked up from germline, CDR1 is SQVTM and CDR2 is ANQGSEA. The CDR3 has 12 amino acids. V lost 7 bases, J lost 4 bases, and 5 bases stayed unmatched. For the CDR3, the DNA is TGCAGCGGTAATACAGGGGGCACTGAAGCTTTCTTT. It is translated as CSGNTGGTEAFF.

The rearrangement uses TRBV27 and TRBJ2-1; 9 bases are a match to TRBD2. V shed 2 bases and J 10 bases; nucleotides not matched to a gene: 12. The germline gives CDR1 MNHEY, CDR2 SMNVEV (reference sequence). CDR3 length: 16 amino acids. CDR3 loop: CASSLGGSSGVGEQFF. CDR3 nucleotide sequence: TGTGCCAGCAGTTTAGGGGGGTCTAGCGGGGTCGGGGAGCAGTTCTTC.

The chain couples TRBV5-1 to TRBJ2-5; TRBD1 aligns across 12 bases. Trimming at V came to 3 bases and at J to 2 bases, leaving 5 bases not matched to a gene. The CDR3 is 16 amino acids. In germline, CDR1 is SGHRS, CDR2 YFSETQ. The CDR3 protein is CASSWGTGGGQETQYF. CDR3 DNA sequence: TGCGCCAGCAGCTGGGGGACAGGGGGCGGACAAGAGACCCAGTACTTC. The full variable domain, with the rest looked up from reference TRBV5-1 and TRBJ2-5, is KAGVTQTPRYLIKTRGQQVTLSCSPISGHRSVSWYQQTPGQGLQFLFEYFSETQRNKGNFPGRFSGRQFSNSRSEMNVSTLELGDSALYLCASSWGTGGGQETQYFGPGTRLLVL.

Only a few counts were recorded for this clone. The rearrangement links TRBV7-9 to TRBJ2-1; a possible D gene is TRBD2 (6 bases). Germline V gene data show CDR1 as SEHNR and CDR2 as FQNEAQ (reference sequence). Trimming cost V 3 bases and J 4 bases, with 13 bases left between them. The CDR3 is 15 amino acids. The CDR3, as DNA: TGTGCCAGCAGCTTTGCGGGGCGCCGTTACAATGAGCAGTTCTTC. This gives the protein CASSFAGRRYNEQFF.

V is TRBV27 and J is TRBJ1-5, with D hard to call. V lost 4 bases, J lost 7 bases, and 14 bases lay in between. The CDR3 is 14 residues long. Per germline, CDR1 MNHEY and CDR2 SMNVEV (reference sequence). CDR3 residues: CASSSPPGTQPQHF. The DNA of the CDR3 is TGTGCCAGCAGTTCCCCCCCGGGAACCCAGCCCCAGCATTTT.

The chain links TRBV19 to TRBJ2-1, with 11 bases identical to TRBD1. The CDR3 spans 16 residues. The V and J ends lost 6 bases and 3 bases, in that order; junction bases with no gene match: 7. The germline CDR1 and CDR2 sequences are LNHDA and SQIVND (reference sequence). CDR3 in amino acids: CASRGTGGRHYNEQFF. In DNA form, the CDR3 reads TGTGCCAGTAGAGGGACAGGGGGGAGACACTACAATGAGCAGTTCTTC. Variable domain in full (rest from reference TRBV19 and TRBJ2-1): DGGITQSPKYLFRKEGQNVTLSCEQNLNHDAMYWYRQDPGQGLRLIYYSQIVNDFQKGDIAEGYSVSREKKESFPLTVTSAQKNPTAFYLCASRGTGGRHYNEQFFGPGTRLTVL.

V usage is TRBV2 and J usage is TRBJ2-1; tentatively, D is TRBD2 (6 bases). Looked up from germline, CDR1 is SNHLY and CDR2 is FYNNEI. V was clipped by 4 bases and J by 12 bases, with 28 bases between them. This CDR3 has 17 amino acids. Written as DNA, the CDR3 is TGTGCCAGCAGTGGGGTGCCCAGCGGGCGGACTGGCCTTGGGCAGTTCTTC. This translates into CASSGVPSGRTGLGQFF.

This clone was recorded a few times. The chain links TRBV7-2 to TRBJ1-1, with D perhaps matching TRBD1 (6 bases). This CDR3 is 13 amino acids long. V dropped 3 bases and J dropped 8 bases, with 13 bases sitting between them. In germline, CDR1 is SGHTA, CDR2 FQGNSA. CDR3 protein: CASSFWSRGEAFF. For the CDR3, the DNA is TGTGCCAGCAGCTTTTGGTCGAGGGGGGAAGCTTTCTTT.

The gene calls are TRBV6-5 and TRBJ2-7, with 7 positions matching TRBD2. J was trimmed by 2 bases and V by 7 bases; bases with no gene match: 2. The germline CDR1 and CDR2 sequences are MNHEY and SVGAGI. The CDR3 consists of 12 residues. The CDR3 bases are TGTGCCAGCATCCTAGCGGCCTACGAGCAGTACTTC. Amino acid sequence: CASILAAYEQYF.

The genes are TRBV30 and TRBJ1-4, with 8 bases that match TRBD1. Trimming at V came to 3 bases and at J to 5 bases, leaving 8 bases not matched to a gene. CDR3 length equals 15 residues. In germline, CDR1 is GTSNPN, CDR2 SVGIG (reference sequence). The DNA of the CDR3 is TGTGCCTGGAGCGATAAGCGACAGGGGAATGAAAAACTGTTTTTT. Encoded protein: CAWSDKRQGNEKLFF.

The table lists this clone with a few counts. This chain connects TRBV6-5 to TRBJ2-1; a possible D gene is TRBD2 (6 bases). Germline V gene lookup returns CDR1 MNHEY and CDR2 SVGAGI. V dropped 2 bases and J dropped 0 bases, with 11 bases sitting between them. This CDR3 region has 16 residues. CDR3 sequence (DNA): TGTGCCAGCAGTTACGGGAGGCAAAGCTCCTACAATGAGCAGTTCTTC. This sequence encodes CASSYGRQSSYNEQFF.

This rearrangement joins TRBV7-8 to TRBJ2-5, with TRBD1 as a possible D gene (6 bases). Looked up from germline, CDR1 is SGHVS and CDR2 is FQNEAQ. The CDR3 is made up of 15 amino acids. Trimming removed 8 bases at V and 4 bases at J, with 20 bases between. The CDR3 reads CASEFGGSGAETQYF. CDR3 DNA sequence: TGTGCCAGCGAGTTTGGTGGTTCAGGGGCAGAGACCCAGTACTTC.

The chain couples TRBV5-1 to TRBJ1-4; D possibly corresponds to TRBD1 (5 bases). Germline CDR1 reads SGHRS; CDR2 reads YFSETQ. V shed 0 bases and J shed 0 bases, with 12 bases lying between them. This CDR3 has 17 residues. CDR3 coding DNA: TGCGCCAGCAGCTTGGCCCAGGGCCACGCAACTAATGAAAAACTGTTTTTT. Translated, it gives CASSLAQGHATNEKLFF. The full variable domain, rest sourced from reference TRBV5-1 and TRBJ1-4, is KAGVTQTPRYLIKTRGQQVTLSCSPISGHRSVSWYQQTPGQGLQFLFEYFSETQRNKGNFPGRFSGRQFSNSRSEMNVSTLELGDSALYLCASSLAQGHATNEKLFFGSGTQLSVL.

The chain employs TRBV4-1 and TRBJ2-1, with D possibly TRBD2 on 5 matching bases. Deletions cut 0 bases from V and 2 bases from J, with 11 bases between. The CDR3 runs 16 residues. The V gene's germline CDR1 is MGHRA and CDR2 YSYEKL. The CDR3 DNA reads as TGCGCCAGCAGCCAAGAGCGGGCCCCTCCCTACAATGAGCAGTTCTTC. Amino acid sequence: CASSQERAPPYNEQFF.

V gene TRBV9 combines with J gene TRBJ1-5; D unresolved. The CDR3 runs 13 residues. Germline V gives CDR1 SGDLS, CDR2 YYNGEE. Trimming cost V 0 bases and J 5 bases, with 6 bases left between them. The CDR3 is CASSVDGDQPQHF. The CDR3 bases are TGTGCCAGCAGCGTAGACGGGGATCAGCCCCAGCATTTT.

This clone turned up a few times. The rearrangement uses TRBV18 and TRBJ2-7; TRBD1 is a possible D gene (5 bases). V lost 3 bases, J lost 5 bases, and 17 bases lay in between. The CDR3 totals 15 residues. Germline CDR1 KGHSH, CDR2 LQKENI. CDR3 protein: CASSPETGTRNEQYF. DNA of the CDR3: TGTGCCAGCTCACCGGAAACAGGTACGAGAAACGAGCAGTACTTC.

On this clone itself: One end of the junction varies from germline; a read error may be responsible. The rearrangement uses TRBV10-3 and TRBJ2-1; 8 bases line up with TRBD1. The CDR3 spans 16 residues. Germline CDR1 reads ENHRY; CDR2 reads SYGVKD. The CDR3 is CAISESQGASFNEQFF. The CDR3 region has the DNA TGTGCCATCAGTGAGTCGCAGGGGGCATCCTTCAATGAGCAGTTCTTC.

V usage is TRBV5-6 and J usage is TRBJ1-1; 7 bases line up with TRBD1. Germline CDR1 is SGHDT and CDR2 is YYEEEE. This CDR3 contains 14 residues. With V trimmed by 5 bases and J by 8 bases, 12 bases remained unmatched. The CDR3 reads CASSYRGNRVEAFF. The CDR3 DNA is TGTGCCAGCAGTTACAGGGGCAATAGGGTGGAAGCTTTCTTT.

V gene TRBV4-1 combines with J gene TRBJ2-1, with 9 bases aligning to TRBD2. The J segment lost 6 bases and the V segment lost 2 bases, leaving 8 bases of the junction unmatched. The CDR3 is 16 amino acids. Germline-derived CDR1 and CDR2 are MGHRA and YSYEKL. This CDR3 is CASSQPPGLAGNEQFF. Here the CDR3 DNA reads TGCGCCAGCAGCCAACCTCCGGGACTAGCCGGCAATGAGCAGTTCTTC.

The chain joins TRBV7-3 to TRBJ2-5; weak D call: TRBD1 (7 bases). Trimming removed 5 bases from V and 1 base from J, with 14 bases in between. Germline CDR1 reads SGHTA; CDR2 reads FQGTGA. The CDR3 spans 15 residues. In DNA form, the CDR3 reads TGTGCCAGCAGCATGGCGGGACAGCCCCAAGAGACCCAGTACTTC. It encodes CASSMAGQPQETQYF. Complete variable domain (other parts from reference TRBV7-3 and TRBJ2-5): GAGVSQTPSNKVTEKGKYVELRCDPISGHTALYWYRQSLGQGPEFLIYFQGTGAADDSGLPNDRFFAVRPEGSVSTLKIQRTERGDSAVYLCASSMAGQPQETQYFGPGTRLLVL.